This is a list of T cell receptor beta chains from one sample in a study of T cell responses to AZD1222 COVID-19 vaccine. Sequencing was performed with immunoSEQ multiplex PCR; in TCRdb, only in-frame clones are kept and a portion is missing. The sample consists of 100,000 to 150,000 clones, roughly 91% of them appearing once. The source material was peripheral blood, sampled 28 days after the second AZD1222 dose. The receptors originated from an adult who received the AZD1222 COVID-19 vaccine. CDR3s include the opening cysteine and the closing phenylalanine or tryptophan. D genes are given only for firm matches. Clone size appears in some rows only: once, few, many, or a class for an expanded clone.

D: TRBD2; size: .; V: TRBV7-2; length: 16; J: TRBJ2-1; CDR3: CASSLGRLAGVGEQFF; DNA: TGTGCCAGCAGCTTAGGGAGGCTAGCGGGAGTAGGTGAGCAGTTCTTC
D: TRBD1; size: .; V: TRBV4-1; length: 16; J: TRBJ2-7; CDR3: CASSQDAGQGFYEQYF; DNA: TGCGCCAGCAGCCAAGACGCGGGACAGGGGTTTTACGAGCAGTACTTC
D: .; size: .; V: TRBV29-1; length: 12; J: TRBJ1-4; CDR3: CSAWDQNEKLFF; DNA: TGCAGCGCCTGGGACCAAAATGAAAAACTGTTTTTT
D: TRBD2; size: .; V: TRBV5-1; length: 16; J: TRBJ2-5; CDR3: CASSLGLADFQETQYF; DNA: TGCGCCAGCAGCCTGGGACTAGCGGATTTCCAAGAGACCCAGTACTTC
D: TRBD2; size: .; V: TRBV5-5; length: 18; J: TRBJ2-7; CDR3: CASSLAVFASGRPYEQYF; DNA: TGTGCCAGCAGCTTGGCTGTTTTCGCTAGCGGGAGGCCCTACGAGCAGTACTTC
D: TRBD2; size: .; V: TRBV7-9; length: 15; J: TRBJ2-1; CDR3: CASSLEIAGYNEQFF; DNA: TGTGCCAGCAGCTTAGAGATAGCGGGGTACAATGAGCAGTTCTTC
D: .; size: .; V: TRBV28; length: 16; J: TRBJ1-5; CDR3: CASSLVQRGGNQPQHF; DNA: TGTGCCAGCAGTTTAGTGCAGAGGGGAGGCAATCAGCCCCAGCATTTT
D: .; size: .; V: TRBV7-6; length: 14; J: TRBJ1-1; CDR3: CASSLGQANTEAFF; DNA: TGTGCCAGCAGCCTAGGGCAGGCGAACACTGAAGCTTTCTTT
D: TRBD2; size: .; V: TRBV9; length: 19; J: TRBJ2-2; CDR3: CASSVTLAGGLINTGELFF; DNA: TGTGCCAGCAGCGTTACACTAGCGGGAGGTTTGATTAACACCGGGGAGCTGTTTTTT
D: TRBD1; size: .; V: TRBV29-1; length: 14; J: TRBJ1-2; CDR3: CSVETPTGNYGYTF; DNA: TGCAGCGTTGAAACCCCGACAGGGAACTATGGCTACACCTTC
D: .; size: .; V: TRBV3-1/TRBV3-2; length: 14; J: TRBJ2-3; CDR3: CASSRRQSTDTQYF; DNA: TGTGCCAGCAGCCGAAGACAGAGCACAGATACGCAGTATTTT
D: .; size: .; V: TRBV7-3; length: 15; J: TRBJ2-1; CDR3: CASSFGLAPYNEQFF; DNA: TGTGCCAGCAGCTTTGGCCTAGCGCCCTACAATGAGCAGTTCTTC
D: TRBD2; size: once; V: TRBV11-2; length: 14; J: TRBJ2-7; CDR3: CASSKGLAGNEQYF; DNA: TGTGCCAGCAGCAAAGGACTAGCGGGAAACGAGCAGTACTTC
D: .; size: .; V: TRBV2; length: 18; J: TRBJ1-4; CDR3: CASSDRPPGPTTNEKLFF; DNA: TGTGCCAGCAGTGACAGGCCCCCCGGACCAACAACTAATGAAAAACTGTTTTTT
D: TRBD1; size: .; V: TRBV7-8; length: 16; J: TRBJ2-7; CDR3: CASSPTGYEVLRGQYF; DNA: TGTGCCAGCAGCCCGACAGGGTACGAGGTACTACGTGGGCAGTACTTC
D: .; size: .; V: TRBV2; length: 15; J: TRBJ1-5; CDR3: CASSLTYGDMRPQHF; DNA: TGTGCCAGCAGTCTAACCTACGGGGATATGAGGCCCCAGCATTTT
D: .; size: few; V: TRBV2; length: 13; J: TRBJ1-5; CDR3: CASWGRGNQPQHF; DNA: TGTGCCAGTTGGGGCAGGGGCAATCAGCCCCAGCATTTT
D: .; size: .; V: TRBV2; length: 17; J: TRBJ2-1; CDR3: CASSAIRTSSSHNEQFF; DNA: TGTGCCAGCAGTGCTATTCGAACTAGTTCTTCACACAATGAGCAGTTCTTC
D: .; size: .; V: TRBV7-6; length: 15; J: TRBJ2-1; CDR3: CASSRASSSYNEQFF; DNA: TGTGCCAGCAGTCGAGCGTCGAGCTCCTACAATGAGCAGTTCTTC
D: .; size: .; V: TRBV4-2; length: 14; J: TRBJ1-1; CDR3: CASSQFGQNTEAFF; DNA: TGTGCCAGCAGCCAGTTCGGCCAGAACACTGAAGCTTTCTTT
D: .; size: .; V: TRBV2; length: 15; J: TRBJ1-5; CDR3: CASKGGSNSNQPQHF; DNA: TGTGCCAGCAAAGGGGGATCGAATAGCAATCAGCCCCAGCATTTT
D: .; size: .; V: TRBV19; length: 14; J: TRBJ2-1; CDR3: CASSWASSYNEQFF; DNA: TGTGCCAGTAGCTGGGCTAGCTCCTACAATGAGCAGTTCTTC
D: .; size: .; V: TRBV9; length: 13; J: TRBJ2-1; CDR3: CASSVGSGNEQFF; DNA: TGTGCCAGCAGCGTAGGTTCGGGCAATGAGCAGTTCTTC
D: TRBD1; size: .; V: TRBV10-3; length: 13; J: TRBJ2-5; CDR3: CAINLTGEETQYF; DNA: TGTGCCATCAACCTGACAGGGGAGGAGACCCAGTACTTC
D: .; size: .; V: TRBV7-3; length: 14; J: TRBJ2-2; CDR3: CASSFGGNTGELFF; DNA: TGTGCCAGCAGCTTCGGCGGGAACACCGGGGAGCTGTTTTTT
D: .; size: .; V: TRBV30; length: 12; J: TRBJ2-3; CDR3: CAWCGGTDTQYF; DNA: TGTGCCTGGTGTGGGGGCACAGATACGCAGTATTTT
D: TRBD1; size: .; V: TRBV9; length: 15; J: TRBJ2-3; CDR3: CASSVLGGLGDTQYF; DNA: TGTGCCAGCAGCGTTTTAGGGGGCTTGGGAGATACGCAGTATTTT
D: TRBD2; size: .; V: TRBV6-1; length: 15; J: TRBJ2-1; CDR3: CASSETSEPYNEQFF; DNA: TGTGCCAGCAGTGAAACTAGCGAGCCCTACAATGAGCAGTTCTTC
D: .; size: .; V: TRBV6-1; length: 16; J: TRBJ2-1; CDR3: CASSEGYRDWVDEQFF; DNA: TGTGCCAGCAGTGAAGGGTATAGGGATTGGGTCGATGAGCAGTTCTTC
D: .; size: .; V: TRBV3-1/TRBV3-2; length: 13; J: TRBJ1-5; CDR3: CASSQDRGQPQHF; DNA: TGTGCCAGCAGCCAAGATCGGGGTCAGCCCCAGCATTTT
D: TRBD1; size: once; V: TRBV6-5; length: 16; J: TRBJ1-1; CDR3: CASSYSRTGRYPEAFF; DNA: TGTGCCAGCAGTTACTCCAGGACAGGGAGATACCCTGAAGCTTTCTTT
D: TRBD1; size: .; V: TRBV4-1; length: 16; J: TRBJ1-2; CDR3: CASSQVITGASHGYTF; DNA: TGCGCCAGCAGCCAAGTAATCACAGGGGCGAGTCATGGCTACACCTTC
D: .; size: .; V: TRBV28; length: 14; J: TRBJ1-2; CDR3: CASSLGSAIYGYTF; DNA: TGTGCCAGCAGTTTGGGATCGGCGATCTATGGCTACACCTTC
D: .; size: few; V: TRBV2; length: 14; J: TRBJ1-2; CDR3: CASSEFLGNYGYTF; DNA: TGTGCCAGCAGTGAATTTTTGGGGAACTATGGCTACACCTTC
D: .; size: once; V: TRBV30; length: 14; J: TRBJ1-1; CDR3: CAWSFGHPNTEAFF; DNA: TGTGCCTGGAGTTTCGGGCACCCGAACACTGAAGCTTTCTTT
D: TRBD1; size: .; V: TRBV6-2/TRBV6-3; length: 15; J: TRBJ2-5; CDR3: CASTPFIRGLETQYF; DNA: TGTGCCAGCACCCCATTTATCAGGGGGCTGGAGACCCAGTACTTC